The rows below give T cell receptor beta chains drawn from one sample of a study of T cell responses to AZD1222 COVID-19 vaccine. Assay: immunoSEQ multiplex PCR; the TCRdb copy retains only in-frame clones and omits some. The table includes some 180,000 clones, just over 90% detected once. The specimen comprised peripheral blood, sampled 28 days after the second AZD1222 dose. The receptors come from an adult who received the AZD1222 COVID-19 vaccine. CDR3s include the opening cysteine and the closing phenylalanine or tryptophan. Each record gives: J gene, V gene, clone size, D gene, CDR3 protein, CDR3 DNA. D genes are given only for firm matches. Not every row has a clone size; where given, it reads once, few, many or a size class.

TRBJ2-7 | TRBV21-1 | . | . | CASSGRDATYEQYF | TGTGCCAGCAGCGGACGGGACGCCACCTACGAGCAGTACTTC
TRBJ2-3 | TRBV18 | . | TRBD1 | CASSQGAVTDTQYF | TGTGCCAGCTCACAGGGGGCCGTCACAGATACGCAGTATTTT
TRBJ2-1 | TRBV6-1 | . | . | CASSEYPRRGSYNEQFF | TGTGCCAGCAGTGAGTATCCCCGAAGAGGCTCGTACAATGAGCAGTTCTTC
TRBJ1-1 | TRBV2 | . | . | CASSPSLQKLNTEAFF | TGTGCCAGCAGCCCATCCCTCCAAAAATTGAACACTGAAGCTTTCTTT
TRBJ1-1 | TRBV12-3/TRBV12-4 | . | TRBD1 | CASIYRGATEAFF | TGTGCCAGCATCTACAGGGGGGCCACTGAAGCTTTCTTT
TRBJ1-5 | TRBV15 | . | . | CATSRGGGAGQPQHF | TGTGCCACCAGCAGAGGAGGAGGGGCAGGGCAGCCCCAGCATTTT
TRBJ1-1 | TRBV7-3 | . | . | CASSLLINTEAFF | TGTGCCAGCAGCCTACTCATCAACACTGAAGCTTTCTTT
TRBJ1-1 | TRBV6-2/TRBV6-3 | . | TRBD1 | CASSQQGLLNTEAFF | TGTGCCAGCAGTCAACAGGGGCTTTTGAACACTGAAGCTTTCTTT
TRBJ2-3 | TRBV28 | . | TRBD2 | CASRSAGLAARRDTQYF | TGTGCCAGCCGTTCTGCAGGACTAGCGGCCAGGAGGGATACGCAGTATTTT
TRBJ1-4 | TRBV20-1 | . | . | CSASRPTNEKLFF | TGCAGTGCTAGTCGTCCAACTAATGAAAAACTGTTTTTT
TRBJ1-5 | TRBV27 | . | TRBD1 | CASSHGQGNINQPQHF | TGTGCCAGCAGTCATGGACAGGGGAACATCAATCAGCCCCAGCATTTT
TRBJ2-1 | TRBV7-6 | . | TRBD1 | CASSYRGRTTYNEQFF | TGTGCCAGCAGCTACAGGGGTAGGACCACCTACAATGAGCAGTTCTTC
TRBJ2-1 | TRBV12-3/TRBV12-4 | . | . | CAVSDGYNEQFF | TGTGCCGTCTCGGACGGATACAATGAGCAGTTCTTC
TRBJ2-4 | TRBV15 | few | . | CATSNDLGIAKNIQYF | TGTGCCACCAGCAATGACTTGGGGATAGCCAAAAACATTCAGTACTTC
TRBJ1-5 | TRBV6-6 | . | . | CASSYSSGGYNQPQHF | TGTGCCAGCAGTTACTCGAGTGGGGGATACAATCAGCCCCAGCATTTT
TRBJ1-4 | TRBV5-6 | . | . | CASSYSGAPTNEKLFF | TGTGCCAGCAGCTATTCAGGGGCACCCACTAATGAAAAACTGTTTTTT
TRBJ1-1 | TRBV7-9 | . | . | CASSFLGTGDTEAFF | TGTGCCAGCAGCTTTCTCGGGACCGGGGACACTGAAGCTTTCTTT
TRBJ1-2 | TRBV19 | . | . | CASSEDTTYGYTF | TGTGCCAGTAGTGAAGACACGACCTATGGCTACACCTTC
TRBJ2-5 | TRBV7-6 | . | . | CASSLPSETQYF | TGTGCCAGCAGCTTACCCAGTGAGACCCAGTACTTC
TRBJ1-2 | TRBV14 | . | . | CASSPGQFGILYGYTF | TGTGCCAGCAGCCCCGGACAGTTTGGCATACTCTATGGCTACACCTTC
TRBJ2-3 | TRBV12-3/TRBV12-4 | . | . | CASSFFTDTQYF | TGTGCCAGCAGTTTCTTCACAGATACGCAGTATTTT
TRBJ2-7 | TRBV7-9 | . | TRBD1 | CASSRDRGYEQYF | TGTGCCAGCAGCCGGGACAGGGGCTACGAGCAGTACTTC
TRBJ1-4 | TRBV6-5 | . | . | CASSWTKGGYEKLFF | TGTGCCAGCAGTTGGACTAAGGGCGGATATGAAAAACTGTTTTTT
TRBJ1-6 | TRBV5-6 | . | TRBD1 | CASSLPHRGNSPLHF | TGTGCCAGCAGCTTGCCGCACAGGGGAAATTCACCCCTCCACTTT
TRBJ2-7 | TRBV7-3 | . | . | CASSLSGGTQYEQYF | TGTGCCAGCAGCTTATCCGGCGGGACCCAATACGAGCAGTACTTC
TRBJ2-7 | TRBV7-9 | . | TRBD2 | CASNPTGGRGEQYF | TGTGCCAGCAACCCGACGGGGGGAAGGGGCGAGCAGTACTTC
TRBJ2-3 | TRBV19 | . | . | CASSIQRQGTDTQYF | TGTGCCAGTAGTATTCAGAGACAGGGCACAGATACGCAGTATTTT
TRBJ1-1 | TRBV19 | . | TRBD1 | CASKGGQGALSNTEAFF | TGTGCCAGTAAGGGGGGTCAGGGGGCCTTATCGAACACTGAAGCTTTCTTT
TRBJ2-6 | TRBV5-5 | once | . | CASSPPMGSGANVLTF | TGTGCCAGCAGCCCCCCAATGGGCTCTGGGGCCAACGTCCTGACTTTC
TRBJ1-4 | TRBV7-9 | . | . | CASSLLGTPDEKLFF | TGTGCCAGCAGCTTATTGGGAACACCGGATGAAAAACTGTTTTTT